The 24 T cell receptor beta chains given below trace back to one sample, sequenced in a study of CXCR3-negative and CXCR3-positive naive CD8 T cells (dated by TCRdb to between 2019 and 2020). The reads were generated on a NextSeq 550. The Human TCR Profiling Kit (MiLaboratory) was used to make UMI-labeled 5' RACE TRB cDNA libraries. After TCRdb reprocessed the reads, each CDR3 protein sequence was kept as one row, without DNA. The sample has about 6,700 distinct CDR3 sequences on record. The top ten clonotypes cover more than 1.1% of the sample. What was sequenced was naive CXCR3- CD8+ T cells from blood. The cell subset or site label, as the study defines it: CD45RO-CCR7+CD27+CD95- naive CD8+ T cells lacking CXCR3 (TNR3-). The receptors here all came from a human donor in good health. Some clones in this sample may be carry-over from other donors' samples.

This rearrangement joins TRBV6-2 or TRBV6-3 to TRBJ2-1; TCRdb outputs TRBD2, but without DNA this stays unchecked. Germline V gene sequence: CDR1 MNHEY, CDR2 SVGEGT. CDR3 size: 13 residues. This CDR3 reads CASRTGLNNEQFF.

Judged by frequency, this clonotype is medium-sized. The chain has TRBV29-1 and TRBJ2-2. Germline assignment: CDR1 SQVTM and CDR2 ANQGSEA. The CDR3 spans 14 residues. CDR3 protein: CSVEGLLGTGELFF.

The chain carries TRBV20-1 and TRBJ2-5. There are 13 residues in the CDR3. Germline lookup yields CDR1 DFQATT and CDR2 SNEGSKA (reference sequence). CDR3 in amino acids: CSARTGIQETQYF.

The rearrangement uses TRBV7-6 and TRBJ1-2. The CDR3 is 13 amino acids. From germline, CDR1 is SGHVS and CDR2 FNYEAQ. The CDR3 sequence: CASSLMSGDGYTF. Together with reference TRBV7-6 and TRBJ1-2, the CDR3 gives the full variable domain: GAGVSQSPRYKVTKRGQDVALRCDPISGHVSLYWYRQALGQGPEFLTYFNYEAQQDKSGLPNDRFSAERPEGSISTLTIQRTEQRDSAMYRCASSLMSGDGYTFGSGTRLTVV.

CDR3 region: CASSIGIKYEWLTEAFF. The chain uses TRBV19 and TRBJ1-1. Germline CDR1 reads LNHDA; CDR2 reads SQIVND (reference sequence). The CDR3 is made up of 17 amino acids.

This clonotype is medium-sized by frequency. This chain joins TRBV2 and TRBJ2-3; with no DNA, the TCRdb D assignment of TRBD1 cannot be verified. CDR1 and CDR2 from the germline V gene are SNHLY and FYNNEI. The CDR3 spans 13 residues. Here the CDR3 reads CASSGGVTDTQYF.

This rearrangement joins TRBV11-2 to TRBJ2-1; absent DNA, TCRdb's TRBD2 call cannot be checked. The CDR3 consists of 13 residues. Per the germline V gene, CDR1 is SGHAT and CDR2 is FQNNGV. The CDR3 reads CASSPGTNNEQFF.

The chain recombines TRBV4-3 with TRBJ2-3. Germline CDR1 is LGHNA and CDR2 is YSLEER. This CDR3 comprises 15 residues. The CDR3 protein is CASSQEERRTDTQYF.

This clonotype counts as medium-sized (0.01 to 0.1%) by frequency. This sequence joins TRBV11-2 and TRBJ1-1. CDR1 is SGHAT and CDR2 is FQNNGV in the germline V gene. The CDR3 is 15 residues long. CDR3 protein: CASSLDQGPYTEAFF.

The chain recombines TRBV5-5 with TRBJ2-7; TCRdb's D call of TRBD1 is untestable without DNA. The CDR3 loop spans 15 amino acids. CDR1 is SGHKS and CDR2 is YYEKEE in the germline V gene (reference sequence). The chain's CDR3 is CASSLVGTGTYEQYF.

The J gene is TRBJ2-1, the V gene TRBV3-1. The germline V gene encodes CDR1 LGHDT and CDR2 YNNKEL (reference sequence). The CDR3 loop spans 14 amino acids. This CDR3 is CASSQDRGYDEQFF.

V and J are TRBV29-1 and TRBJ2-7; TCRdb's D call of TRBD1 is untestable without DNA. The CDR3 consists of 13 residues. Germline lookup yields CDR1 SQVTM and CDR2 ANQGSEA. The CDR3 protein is CSFLKGGQGEQYF.

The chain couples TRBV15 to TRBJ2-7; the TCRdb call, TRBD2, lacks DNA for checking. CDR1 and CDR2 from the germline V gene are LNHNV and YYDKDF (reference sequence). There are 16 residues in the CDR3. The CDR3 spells CATSRALAGVDYEQYF.

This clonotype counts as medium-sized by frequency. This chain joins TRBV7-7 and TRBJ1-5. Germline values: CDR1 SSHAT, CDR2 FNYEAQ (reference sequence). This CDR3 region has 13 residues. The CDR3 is CASSLAPNQPQHF.

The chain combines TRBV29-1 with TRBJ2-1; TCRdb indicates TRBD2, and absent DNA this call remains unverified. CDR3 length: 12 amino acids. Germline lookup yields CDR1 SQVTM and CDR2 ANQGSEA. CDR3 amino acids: CSVAMRVREQFF.

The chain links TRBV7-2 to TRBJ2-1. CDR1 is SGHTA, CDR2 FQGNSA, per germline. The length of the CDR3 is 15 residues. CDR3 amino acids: CASSLGQNIYNEQFF.

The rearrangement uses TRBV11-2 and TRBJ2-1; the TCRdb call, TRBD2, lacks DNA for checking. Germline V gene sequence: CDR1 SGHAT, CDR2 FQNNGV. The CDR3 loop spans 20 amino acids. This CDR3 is CASSSGGGGTSGIPYNEQFF.

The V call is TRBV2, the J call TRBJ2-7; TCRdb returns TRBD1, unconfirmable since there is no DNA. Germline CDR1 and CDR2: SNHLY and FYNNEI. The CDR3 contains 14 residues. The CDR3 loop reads CASSPQPGAYEQYF.

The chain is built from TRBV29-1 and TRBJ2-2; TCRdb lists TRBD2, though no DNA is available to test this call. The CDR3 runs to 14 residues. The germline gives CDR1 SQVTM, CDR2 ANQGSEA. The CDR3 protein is CSVEMGPVGGELFF.

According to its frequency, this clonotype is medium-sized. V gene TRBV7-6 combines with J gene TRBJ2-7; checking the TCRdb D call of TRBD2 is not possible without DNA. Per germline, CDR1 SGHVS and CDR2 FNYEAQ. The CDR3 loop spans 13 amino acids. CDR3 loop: CASSSGLSYEQYF. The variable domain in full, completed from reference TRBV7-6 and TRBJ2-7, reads GAGVSQSPRYKVTKRGQDVALRCDPISGHVSLYWYRQALGQGPEFLTYFNYEAQQDKSGLPNDRFSAERPEGSISTLTIQRTEQRDSAMYRCASSSGLSYEQYFGPGTRLTVT.

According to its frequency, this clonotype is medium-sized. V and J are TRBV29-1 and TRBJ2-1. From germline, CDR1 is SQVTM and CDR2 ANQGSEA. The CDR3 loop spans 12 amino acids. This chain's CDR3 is CSVVAAYNEQFF.

CDR3 sequence: CASSERGGSNQPQHF. The rearrangement joins TRBV2 to TRBJ1-5. The CDR3 sequence is 15 residues long. CDR1 and CDR2 from the germline V gene are SNHLY and FYNNEI. The variable domain in full, completed from reference TRBV2 and TRBJ1-5, reads EPEVTQTPSHQVTQMGQEVILRCVPISNHLYFYWYRQILGQKVEFLVSFYNNEISEKSEIFDDQFSVERPDGSNFTLKIRSTKLEDSAMYFCASSERGGSNQPQHFGDGTRLSIL.

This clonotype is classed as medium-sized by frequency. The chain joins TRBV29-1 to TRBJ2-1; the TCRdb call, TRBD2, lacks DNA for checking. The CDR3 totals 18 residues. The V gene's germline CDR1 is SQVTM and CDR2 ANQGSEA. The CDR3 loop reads CSVPSGLAGGRGFNEQFF.

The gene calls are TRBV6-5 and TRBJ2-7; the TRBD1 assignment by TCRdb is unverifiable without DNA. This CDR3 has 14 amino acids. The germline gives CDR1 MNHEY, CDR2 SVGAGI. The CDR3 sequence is CASRTGQANYEQYF.